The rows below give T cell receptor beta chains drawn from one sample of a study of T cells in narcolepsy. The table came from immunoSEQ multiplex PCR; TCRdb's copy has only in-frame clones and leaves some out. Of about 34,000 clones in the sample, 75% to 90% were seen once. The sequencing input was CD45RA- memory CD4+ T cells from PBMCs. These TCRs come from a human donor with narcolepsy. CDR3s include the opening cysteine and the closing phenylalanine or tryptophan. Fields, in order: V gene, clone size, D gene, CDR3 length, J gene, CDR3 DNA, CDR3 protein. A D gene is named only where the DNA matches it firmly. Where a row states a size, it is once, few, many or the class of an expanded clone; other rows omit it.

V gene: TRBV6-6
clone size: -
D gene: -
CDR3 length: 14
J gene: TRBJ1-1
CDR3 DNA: TGTGCCAGCAGCCGAACAGGAAGGGGCACTGAAGCTTTCTTT
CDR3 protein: CASSRTGRGTEAFF

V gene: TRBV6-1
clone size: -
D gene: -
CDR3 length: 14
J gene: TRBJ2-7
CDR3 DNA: TGTGCCAACTTGGCCCAAATCGTCTCCTACGAGCAGTACTTC
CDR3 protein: CANLAQIVSYEQYF

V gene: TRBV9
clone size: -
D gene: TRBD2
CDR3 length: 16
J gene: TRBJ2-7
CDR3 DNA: TGTGCCAGCAGCGTAGGCGGGACTAGTCCGATCTACGAGCAGTACTTC
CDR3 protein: CASSVGGTSPIYEQYF

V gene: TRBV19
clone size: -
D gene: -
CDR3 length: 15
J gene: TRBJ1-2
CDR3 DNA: TGTGCCAGTAGTATAACGGGCAGTCCTAACTATGGCTACACCTTC
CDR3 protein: CASSITGSPNYGYTF

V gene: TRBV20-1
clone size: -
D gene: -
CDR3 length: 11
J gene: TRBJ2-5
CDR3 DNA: TGCAGTGCTAGAGCGGGGGAGACCCAGTACTTC
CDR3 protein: CSARAGETQYF

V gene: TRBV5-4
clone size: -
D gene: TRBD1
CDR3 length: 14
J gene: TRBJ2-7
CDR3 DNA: TGTGCCAGCAGCTCCCGACAGGGGTCTTGGGAGCAGTACTTC
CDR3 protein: CASSSRQGSWEQYF

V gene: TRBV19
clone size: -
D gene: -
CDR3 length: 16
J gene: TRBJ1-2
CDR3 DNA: TGTGCCAGTTCCTCCACTTCACATAGAATAGGCTATGGCTACACCTTC
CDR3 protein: CASSSTSHRIGYGYTF

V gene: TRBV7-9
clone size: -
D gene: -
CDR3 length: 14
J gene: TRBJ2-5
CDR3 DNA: TGTGCCAGCAGCTTTGGCGGCACCAGGGAGACCCAGTACTTC
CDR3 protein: CASSFGGTRETQYF

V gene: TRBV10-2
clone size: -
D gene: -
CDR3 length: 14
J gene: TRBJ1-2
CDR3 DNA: TGCGCCAGCATGGGCGCGATGTCTAACTATGGCTACACCTTC
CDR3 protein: CASMGAMSNYGYTF

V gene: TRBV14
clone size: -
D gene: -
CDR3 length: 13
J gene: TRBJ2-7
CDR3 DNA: TGTGCCAGCAGCCAAGGGGGGCAGGGCGAGCAGTACTTC
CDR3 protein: CASSQGGQGEQYF

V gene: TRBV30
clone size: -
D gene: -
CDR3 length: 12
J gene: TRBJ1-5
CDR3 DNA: TGTGCCTGGAGTGTTCGGAATCAGCCCCAGCATTTT
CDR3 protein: CAWSVRNQPQHF

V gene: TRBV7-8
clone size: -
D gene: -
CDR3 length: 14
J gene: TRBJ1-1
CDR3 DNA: TGTGCCAGCAGCCACCGGGGCATGAACACTGAAGCTTTCTTT
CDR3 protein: CASSHRGMNTEAFF

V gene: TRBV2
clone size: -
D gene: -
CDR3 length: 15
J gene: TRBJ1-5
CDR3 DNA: TGTGCCAGCAGTGTTGAGGGGACGAGCAATCAGCCCCAGCATTTT
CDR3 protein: CASSVEGTSNQPQHF

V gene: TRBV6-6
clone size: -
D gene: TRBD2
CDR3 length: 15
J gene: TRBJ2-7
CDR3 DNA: TGTGCCAGCAGTTACTATGGGACTAGTTACTACGAGCAGTACTTC
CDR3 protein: CASSYYGTSYYEQYF

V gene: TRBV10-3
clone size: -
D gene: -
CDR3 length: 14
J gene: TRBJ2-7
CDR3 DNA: TGTGCCATCAGTGAGTTCTCAGAGGGCTACGAGCAGTACTTC
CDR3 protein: CAISEFSEGYEQYF

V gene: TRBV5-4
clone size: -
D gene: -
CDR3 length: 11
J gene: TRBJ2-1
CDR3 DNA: TGTGCCAGCAGTTTTTACAATGAGCAGTTCTTC
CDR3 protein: CASSFYNEQFF

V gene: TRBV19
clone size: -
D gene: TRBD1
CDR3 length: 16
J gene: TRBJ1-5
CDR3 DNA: TGTGCCAGTAAGAGCGACGGGACAGGCCCAAATCAGCCCCAGCATTTT
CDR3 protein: CASKSDGTGPNQPQHF

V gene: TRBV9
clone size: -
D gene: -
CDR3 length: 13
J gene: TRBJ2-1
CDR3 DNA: TGTGCCAGCAGCGTACAGGACGACAATGAGCAGTTCTTC
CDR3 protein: CASSVQDDNEQFF

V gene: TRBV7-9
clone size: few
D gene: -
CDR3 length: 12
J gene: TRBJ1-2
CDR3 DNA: TGTGCCAGCAGCTTAGGAGACTATGGCTACACCTTC
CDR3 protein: CASSLGDYGYTF

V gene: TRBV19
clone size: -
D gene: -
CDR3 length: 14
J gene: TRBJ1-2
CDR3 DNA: TGTGCCAGTAGCCTAGGACGAGAGTCGGGAGGCTACACCTTC
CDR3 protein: CASSLGRESGGYTF

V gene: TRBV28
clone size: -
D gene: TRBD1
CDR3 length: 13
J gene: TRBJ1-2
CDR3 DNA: TGTGCCCTACAGACAGGGGGGATAGATGGCTACACCTTC
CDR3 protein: CALQTGGIDGYTF

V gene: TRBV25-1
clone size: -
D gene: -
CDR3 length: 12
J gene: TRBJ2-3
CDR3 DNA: TGTGCCAGCAGTGAATATGGGGATACGCAGTATTTT
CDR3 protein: CASSEYGDTQYF

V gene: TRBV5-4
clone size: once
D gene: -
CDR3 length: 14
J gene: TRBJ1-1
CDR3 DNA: TGTGCCAGCAGCTTTTGGGTGCGGAACACTGAAGCTTTCTTT
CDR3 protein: CASSFWVRNTEAFF

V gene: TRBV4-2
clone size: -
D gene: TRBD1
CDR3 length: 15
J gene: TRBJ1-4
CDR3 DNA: TGTGCCAGCAGCCAAGATCCCGGGACAGATGAAAAACTGTTTTTT
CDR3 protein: CASSQDPGTDEKLFF

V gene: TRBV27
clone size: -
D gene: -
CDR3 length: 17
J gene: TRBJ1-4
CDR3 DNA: TGTGCCAGCAGTTACTCCAAGGGGGGCAGGGGATATGAAAAACTGTTTTTT
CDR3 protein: CASSYSKGGRGYEKLFF

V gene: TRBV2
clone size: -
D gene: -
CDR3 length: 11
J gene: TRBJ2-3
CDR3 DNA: TGTGCCAGCAGGACGGGGTATGCGCAGTATTTT
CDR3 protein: CASRTGYAQYF

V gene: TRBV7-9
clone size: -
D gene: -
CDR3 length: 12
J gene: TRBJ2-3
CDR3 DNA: TGTGCCAGCAGCTCCGGGACAGATACGCAGTATTTT
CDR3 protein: CASSSGTDTQYF

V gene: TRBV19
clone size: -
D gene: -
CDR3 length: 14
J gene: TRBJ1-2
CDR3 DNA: TGTGCCAGTATGCGACGGGGCGAGCCTTCTAGCTACACCTTC
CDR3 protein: CASMRRGEPSSYTF

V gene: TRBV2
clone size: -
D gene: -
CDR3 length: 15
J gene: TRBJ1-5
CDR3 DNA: TGTGCCAGCAGTGAAGCAGGGCAGAGGAATCAGCCCCAGCATTTT
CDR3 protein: CASSEAGQRNQPQHF

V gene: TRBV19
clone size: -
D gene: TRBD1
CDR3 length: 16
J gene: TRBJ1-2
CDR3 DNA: TGTGCCAGTAGTACCGGACAGGGGGGCCGTTCGAATGGCTACACCTTC
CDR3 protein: CASSTGQGGRSNGYTF

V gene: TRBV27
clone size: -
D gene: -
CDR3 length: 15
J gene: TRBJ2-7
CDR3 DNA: TGTGCCAGCAGTTTATTGGGGCCGACAACCTACGAGCAGTACTTC
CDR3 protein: CASSLLGPTTYEQYF

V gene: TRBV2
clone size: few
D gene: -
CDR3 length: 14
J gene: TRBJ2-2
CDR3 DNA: TGTGCCAGCAGCTTAAATCCCAGGGGAGGGGAGCTGTTTTTT
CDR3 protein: CASSLNPRGGELFF

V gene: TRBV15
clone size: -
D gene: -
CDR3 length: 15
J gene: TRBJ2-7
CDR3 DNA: TGTGCCACCAGCAGAGCGTCGCAGGGGAGGAACGAGCAGTACTTC
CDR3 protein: CATSRASQGRNEQYF

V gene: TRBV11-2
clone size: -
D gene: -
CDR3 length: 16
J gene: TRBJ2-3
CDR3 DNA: TGTGCCAGCAGCCTCAAGACAGGATTGAGGGCAGATACGCAGTATTTT
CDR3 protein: CASSLKTGLRADTQYF

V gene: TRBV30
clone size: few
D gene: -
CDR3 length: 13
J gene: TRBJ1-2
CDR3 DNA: TGTGCCTGGAGTGTACTAGCCGGGGGTGGCTACACCTTC
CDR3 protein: CAWSVLAGGGYTF

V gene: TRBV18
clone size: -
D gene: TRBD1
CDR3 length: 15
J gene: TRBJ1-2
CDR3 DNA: TGTGCCAGCTCACCAAGGCGACAGGGTAACTATGGCTACACCTTC
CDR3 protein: CASSPRRQGNYGYTF

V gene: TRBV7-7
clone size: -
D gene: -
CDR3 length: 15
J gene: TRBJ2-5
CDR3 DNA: TGTGCCAGCAGCCCTCTTGGAGGGGGGGATAGGACCCAGTACTTC
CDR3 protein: CASSPLGGGDRTQYF

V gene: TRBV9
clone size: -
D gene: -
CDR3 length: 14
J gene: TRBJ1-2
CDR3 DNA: TGTGCCAGCAGCGTAGTTTCTGGGAACTATGGCTACACCTTC
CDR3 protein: CASSVVSGNYGYTF

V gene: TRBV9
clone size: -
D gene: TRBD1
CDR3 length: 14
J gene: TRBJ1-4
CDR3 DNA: TGTGCCAGCAGCCCGGGACAGTTTAATGAAAAACTGTTTTTT
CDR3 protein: CASSPGQFNEKLFF

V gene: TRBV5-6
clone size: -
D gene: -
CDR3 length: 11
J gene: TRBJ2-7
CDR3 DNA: TGTGCCAGCAGCGTCTCTGGGGAGCAGTACTTC
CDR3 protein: CASSVSGEQYF

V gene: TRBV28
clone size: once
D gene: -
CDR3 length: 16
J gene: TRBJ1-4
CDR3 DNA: TGTGCCAGCAGTGCCCCGGAGAGCCACACTAATGAAAAACTGTTTTTT
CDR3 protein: CASSAPESHTNEKLFF

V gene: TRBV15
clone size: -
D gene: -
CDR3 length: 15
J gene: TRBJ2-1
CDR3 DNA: TGTGCCACCAGCCGAAGGAGGGCCGGTTACAATGAGCAGTTCTTC
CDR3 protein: CATSRRRAGYNEQFF

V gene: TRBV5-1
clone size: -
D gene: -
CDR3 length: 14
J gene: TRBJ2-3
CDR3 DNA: TGCGCCAGCAGCGATGACAGTTTCACAGATACGCAGTATTTT
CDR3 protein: CASSDDSFTDTQYF

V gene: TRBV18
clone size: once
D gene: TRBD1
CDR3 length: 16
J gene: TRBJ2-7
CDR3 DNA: TGTGCCAGCTCAGAAATGCCGGGACAGGGCTCCTACGAGCAGTACTTC
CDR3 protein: CASSEMPGQGSYEQYF

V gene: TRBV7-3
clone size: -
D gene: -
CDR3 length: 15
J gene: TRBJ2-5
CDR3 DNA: TGTGCCAGCAGCTCCCAACCAGGACCCCAAGAGACCCAGTACTTC
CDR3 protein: CASSSQPGPQETQYF

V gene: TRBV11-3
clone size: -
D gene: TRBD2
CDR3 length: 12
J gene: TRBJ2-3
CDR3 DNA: TGTGCCAGCAGCTCTAGCGGGAGAACGCAGTATTTT
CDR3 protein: CASSSSGRTQYF

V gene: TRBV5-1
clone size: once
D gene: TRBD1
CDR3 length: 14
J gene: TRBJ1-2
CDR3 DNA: TGCGCCAGCAGCTCGCAAGAGGGGGCGCAAGGCTACACCTTC
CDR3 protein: CASSSQEGAQGYTF

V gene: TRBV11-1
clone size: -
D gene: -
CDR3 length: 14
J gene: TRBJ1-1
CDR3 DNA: TGTGCCAGCAGCTTAACTATGGGGGACACTGAAGCTTTCTTT
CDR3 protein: CASSLTMGDTEAFF

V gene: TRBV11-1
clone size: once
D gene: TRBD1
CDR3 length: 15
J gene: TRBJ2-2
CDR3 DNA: TGTGCCAGCAGGAGAGACAGGGATAACACCGGGGAGCTGTTTTTT
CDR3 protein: CASRRDRDNTGELFF

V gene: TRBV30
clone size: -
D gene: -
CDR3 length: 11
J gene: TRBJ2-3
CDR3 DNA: TGTGCCTGGACCATCCAAGATACGCAGTATTTT
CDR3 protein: CAWTIQDTQYF

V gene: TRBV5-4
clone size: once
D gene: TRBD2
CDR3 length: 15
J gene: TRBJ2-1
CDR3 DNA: TGTGCCAGCAGCTTTCAAGCGGGGACCTACAATGAGCAGTTCTTC
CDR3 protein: CASSFQAGTYNEQFF